Sequencing of this T cell receptor beta chain was carried out in a study of cytomegalovirus exposure and HLA in healthy donors (TCRdb year 2017). Study-level background: According to an earlier analysis of 587 of the donors, some 170 million T cells yielded some 110 million unique TCR beta sequences and around 280 Gb of sequence data. The T cell repertoires of around 670 subjects were profiled by immunosequencing and related to cytomegalovirus serostatus. To decide whether each TCR beta V gene segment behaved as functional or pseudogenic, an earlier analysis of some 600 of the donors relied on high-throughput TCR beta sequencing. About 300 gigabases of sequencing data and tens of millions of unique TCR sequences made up an early release that covered under 750 HLA-typed donors. Typing coverage differed by locus: A, B, C, DRB1 and DQB1 were typed in roughly 629-630 donors, DQA1 in 500 to 550, DPA1 in around 580, and DPB1 in roughly 450. High-throughput TCR immunosequencing, statistical association of individual TCRs with disease status, and machine learning were combined to predict cytomegalovirus infection status. A later genetic analysis used genome-wide SNP genotypes for about 65% of the 666 donors, treating that subset as a discovery cohort. In addition to the first cohort of 666 subjects, a separate validation cohort of about 120 different subjects was used. Rather than using new phenotypic data, the later analysis identified candidate immune exposures from TCR beta sequences and from how often those sequences occurred across donors. Roughly five DR-DQ haplotypes were treated as single units for association and clustering because of strong linkage in the cohort. Among the roughly 370 genotyped donors, approximately 82% belonged to the genetic ancestry cluster associated with self-reported Caucasian donors. Both class I and class II loci were covered by HLA typing, at four-digit resolution. Among 350 to 400 genotyped donors of the cohort, an average of roughly 240,000 unique TCR beta nucleotide sequences were sequenced per donor, approximately 20% of them non-productive. Donor age, sex, ethnicity and CMV serostatus were compiled together with the repertoire data. A later analysis re-analyzed previously published TCR beta repertoires from 500 to 700 donors and added high-resolution HLA genotyping to study TCR occurrence patterns. The study was designed to test whether signatures of past pathogen exposure could be identified by cataloging public T cell receptors. Every repertoire in the discovery cohort had been generated on one and the same sequencing platform.

The method behind the library was the immunoSEQ multiplex PCR assay. The multiplex PCR relied on a mix of 60 forward primers for TCR Vbeta segments and 13 reverse primers for TCR Jbeta segments. Amplification of the CDR3 region of rearranged TCR beta genes was performed with a multiplex PCR assay on genomic DNA. Amplified TCR beta libraries were sequenced as 87-base-pair reads on the Illumina HiSeq System. As for the original processing: A later analysis tallied roughly 80 million unique TCR beta chains across the 666 repertoires, and 10 million to 11 million of those chains were shared by two or more donors. To remove PCR and sequencing errors, raw reads were error-corrected and collapsed into unique sequences using a nearest-neighbor algorithm that merged closely related sequences. To assign V, D and J gene segments, CDR3 sequences were aligned to IMGT reference sequences. For a sequence to be retained, a match of at least six nucleotides was required to both a V gene segment and a J gene segment. A rearrangement was called productive if the CDR3 had no stop codons and remained in frame with V and J, and every other rearrangement was called non-productive. CDR3 was defined according to IMGT convention as the region running from the second conserved V-encoded cysteine to the conserved J-encoded phenylalanine. Sequences without an unambiguous match to a single V gene segment were excluded from the earlier analysis of a few hundred of the donors. An earlier analysis of just under 600 of the donors called V segments functional above 56.7% productive rearrangements and segregating when the between-donor standard deviation exceeded 5%. To diagnose cytomegalovirus status from the catalog of TCR beta chain sequences, a statistical classification framework was built. V and J gene assignment, in a later analysis, came from comparing TCR nucleotide sequences with IMGT/GENE-DB human TR gene sequences. Using the TCRdist pipeline, a later analysis assigned CDR3 sequences along with most-parsimonious VDJ recombination scenarios. In a later analysis, each TCR beta chain was defined by its CDR3 amino acid sequence together with its V-gene family, and reads lacking a unique V-gene family were excluded. A later analysis removed 592 highly shared, low-generation-probability nucleotide sequences to deal with suspected cross-contamination and a sequencing artifact. In a later analysis, a clonal expansion index for each public chain was calculated from normalized within-repertoire ranks of inferred template counts. In a later analysis, generation probabilities were computed using a VDJ recombination model fitted to out-of-frame rearrangements, and the results were checked against IGoR. Hypergeometric tests were used in a later analysis to score TCR-TCR, TCR-HLA and TCR-CMV co-occurrence, with a repertoire-size bias correction applied to the TCR pairs. In a later analysis, false discovery rates were estimated by permuting HLA or CMV assignments 20 times. A later analysis grouped co-occurring TCRs with DBSCAN, adding TCRdist sequence similarity when clustering within HLA-allele-positive subsets. Repertoires with fewer than 30,000 or more than 120,000 public chains, plus five repertoires with anomalous nucleotide sharing, were excluded from co-occurrence clustering. The table comes from immuneACCESS by way of TCRdb, which keeps in-frame sequences with V and J called. Part of the clones is missing from these tables; in studies checked, under half for an unresolved V gene and the rest for unknown reasons. Clone size and the V and J calls come from that table; the DNA yielded D and trimming. This sample gives about 160,000 clones in total; around 81% of them show up just once. Under 2% of the sample rests with the top ten.

The cohort consisted of some 730 healthy bone marrow donors. At the time of sampling, all cohort members were nominally healthy, though unrecorded immune exposures were likely present. The donor tested CMV seronegative, placing the donor among the roughly 400 seronegative members of the cohort. Every donor gave a peripheral blood sample, and the peripheral blood mononuclear cells from that sample were used for TCR beta sequencing. The Qiagen DNeasy Blood Extraction Kit was used to extract genomic DNA from the blood cell samples. Relative to germline, V is missing 5 bases and J is missing 5 bases, with 2 bases of the junction outside any gene match. CDR3 length: 13 amino acids, cysteine to phenylalanine. This entry keeps only the CDR3 DNA: 39 bases, framed from base 1. The germline V gene provides CDR1 MDHEN and CDR2 SYDVKM. The full study reports these points: Immune exposure information for the cohort was limited to CMV serostatus. A few of the identified cytomegalovirus-associated TCR beta chains were confirmed in vitro to be specific for cytomegalovirus antigens. Correlated functional status among segregating V segments might reflect linkage disequilibrium, but an unknown experimental factor could not be ruled out. A later analysis found that most CMV-associated TCR beta chains appeared HLA-restricted, with HLA associations seemingly driven largely by CMV exposure. Presence/absence analyses assumed roughly uniform sequencing depth across donors, an assumption that may not hold. In an earlier analysis of approximately 600 of the donors, most TCR beta V segments were observed in productive rearrangements about 87% or about 30% of the time, broadly matching IMGT annotations. A cluster of highly shared sequence variants was judged likely to be a technical artifact of the sequencing pipeline. Because HLA typing was missing for some donors at each locus, association tests included only the typed subset. According to a later analysis, TCR association rates differed among HLA loci, with DRB1 alleles showing the most associated TCRs and HLA-C alleles showing the fewest. In the study, some 180 TCR beta chains were listed as associated with cytomegalovirus. The authors suggested that the approach could potentially be generalized to other disease states and immunological phenotypes. While some public TCRs were present in many individuals, most TCR sequences turned up only very rarely across donors. The earlier analysis of around 600 of the donors excluded fewer than 20 rarely observed V segments, including chromosome 9 orphons, because counts were too low. In a later genetic analysis, fewer N-insertions in productive TCRs were reported among donors in an Asian-associated ancestry cluster than the approximately 710-donor mean. When HLA alleles, especially DR and DQ, strongly co-occurred, TCR associations were difficult to assign to individual alleles. In this cohort, only TCR beta chains were sequenced, and detectable features were limited by the absence of alpha or paired-chain data. Several of the top co-occurrence clusters appeared to be linked to parvovirus B19, influenza, CMV and Epstein-Barr virus, according to a later analysis. In both the original and validation cohorts, the classifier was reported to diagnose cytomegalovirus status with high specificity and sensitivity. In a later analysis, 15,000 to 20,000 TCR beta sequences were associated with specific HLA alleles at a false discovery rate of 0.05. A later analysis found that HLA-associated TCR beta chains were more clonally expanded and had lower generation probabilities than equally common non-associated chains. A further reported finding was that TCR beta sequences accurately predicted the HLA-A and HLA-B alleles for most subjects in the first cohort. An association between a missense DCLRE1C variant and V-gene and J-gene trimming of TCR beta chains was found in a later genetic analysis and replicated in an independent cohort. The 87-base-pair reads could not distinguish some IMGT-functional V segments, including TRBV6-2 and TRBV6-3, so those segments were excluded.

To note about this clone: This receptor's antigen is unknown. Base qualities were left out, and no much larger clone turns up one base away.

The sample consisted of PBMCs. The rearrangement joined TRBV28 to TRBJ1-3; a stretch of 8 junction bases matches TRBD1. This clonotype was obtained from a man aged 35-49 years in good health and CMV-seronegative. The bases are TGTGCCAGCAGTGGACAGGGACGAAACACCATATATTTT. Translated, this gives CASSGQGRNTIYF.